One and the same sample provided the 10 T cell receptor beta chains below, sequenced in a study of blood T cells in healthy people across ages (dated by TCRdb to about 2015). Preparation of the library involved 5' RACE. The data were produced on an Illumina HiSeq 2500. A second roughly 7 to 12 cycle PCR used a sample-barcoded 5' primer and a J-beta primer mix. TCRdb reprocessed the public reads (quality trimming at Q25 with fastp, clone calling with MiXCR) and kept in-frame beta chains. Rows are combined by CDR3 protein, so each entry shows the most common genes and DNA. The table for this sample lists over a million distinct CDR3 sequences; approximately 59% of them were counted only once. Over 5% of the sample lies in the top ten. Sequencing used blood. The receptors were sampled from a man between 18 and 35 years old in good health.

This chain uses TRBV20-1 with TRBJ2-5; TRBD1 agrees at 7 bases. The last part of the DNA fits TRBJ2-7 better; the J call may be wrong. CDR3 size: 14 residues. CDR1 is DFQATT, CDR2 SNEGSKA, per germline (reference sequence). The CDR3, as DNA: TGCAGTGCTAGAGATCTAACAGGGGCCTACGAGCAGTACTTC. This codes for CSARDLTGAYEQYF.

The table lists this clonotype with many counts. The V gene is TRBV29-1, the J gene TRBJ2-4; tentatively, D is TRBD2 (5 bases). The length of the CDR3 is 15 residues. Germline V CDR1 and CDR2: SQVTM, ANQGSEA. V dropped 0 bases and J dropped 6 bases, with 15 bases sitting between them. The CDR3 here is CSVEDPDRDLNIQYF. CDR3 nucleotide sequence: TGCAGCGTTGAAGATCCAGACCGGGATTTAAACATTCAGTACTTC.

This rearrangement joins TRBV10-3 to TRBJ2-7; D is undetermined. Per the germline V gene, CDR1 is ENHRY and CDR2 is SYGVKD. The CDR3 runs to 15 residues. With 0 bases removed from V and 5 bases from J, the gap between germline ends came to 14 bases. The CDR3 sequence: CAISESQGHVNEQYF. In DNA, the CDR3 is TGTGCCATCAGTGAGTCTCAAGGTCACGTCAACGAGCAGTACTTC.

This chain connects TRBV6-5 to TRBJ2-6, with D possibly called TRBD1 or TRBD2 (5 bases each). The V end lost 5 bases, the J end lost 4 bases, and 15 bases lay between the germline ends. Germline CDR1 is MNHEY and CDR2 is SVGAGI. The CDR3 has 16 amino acids. The CDR3 sequence: CASSRGPASGANVLTF. CDR3 nucleotide sequence: TGTGCCAGCAGTCGGGGACCCGCTTCCGGGGCCAACGTCCTGACTTTC.

A few counts support this clonotype. V is TRBV29-1 and J is TRBJ1-1; TRBD1 aligns across 9 bases. This CDR3 is built from 13 residues. Germline CDR1 SQVTM, CDR2 ANQGSEA. Losses at the gene ends were 7 bases for V and 4 bases for J; bases not matched to a gene: 7. CDR3: CSAGQTGGTEAFF. The CDR3 DNA follows: TGCAGCGCTGGACAGACAGGGGGCACTGAAGCTTTCTTT.

V and J are TRBV6-1 and TRBJ1-1; 7 positions match TRBD1. CDR1 and CDR2 from the germline V gene are MNHNS and SASEGT. The V segment lost 1 base and the J segment 5 bases; nucleotides outside the gene matches: 7. The CDR3 is 15 residues long. CDR3 in amino acids: CASSEGEGGWTEAFF. Written as DNA, the CDR3 is TGTGCCAGCAGTGAAGGGGAAGGGGGCTGGACTGAAGCTTTCTTT.

A few counts support this clonotype. The chain is built from TRBV7-9 and TRBJ2-7, with 7 nucleotides matching TRBD1. CDR1 SEHNR and CDR2 FQNEAQ come from the germline V gene (reference sequence). The CDR3 runs 11 residues. Losses at the gene ends were 11 bases for V and 3 bases for J; bases not matched to a gene: 4. This chain's CDR3 is CAAGTDYEQYF. In nucleotides, the CDR3 is TGTGCCGCTGGGACAGACTACGAGCAGTACTTC.

This clonotype showed up just once. The rearrangement links TRBV29-1 to TRBJ1-1; D remains unclear. V was pared by 4 bases and J by 1 base, with 13 bases between. This CDR3 has 14 amino acids. Germline V gene data show CDR1 as SQVTM and CDR2 as ANQGSEA. CDR3: CSVGTQPQNTEAFF. The CDR3 DNA is TGCAGCGTTGGAACCCAACCCCAGAACACTGAAGCTTTCTTT.

The CDR3, as DNA: TGCGCCAGCAGCCAAGCTACAGGGGCCCGAGCCAAAAACATTCAGTACTTC. Its translation is CASSQATGARAKNIQYF. The V call is TRBV4-1, the J call TRBJ2-4; TRBD1 agrees at 7 bases. This CDR3 spans 17 amino acids. Unmatched junction bases numbered 6, after V lost 1 base and J lost 0 bases. Germline CDR1 is MGHRA and CDR2 is YSYEKL.

This clonotype turned up a few times. The V and J genes are TRBV6-1 and TRBJ1-5; 8 nucleotides line up with TRBD1. The CDR3 extends over 16 amino acids. Germline-derived CDR1 and CDR2 are MNHNS and SASEGT. J was trimmed by 4 bases and V by 5 bases; bases with no gene match: 10. The CDR3 loop reads CASSPRTGRGNQPQHF. CDR3 bases: TGTGCCAGCAGTCCCCGGACAGGGAGGGGGAATCAGCCCCAGCATTTT.